These T cell receptor beta chains were read from a single sample in a study of T cell responses to AZD1222 COVID-19 vaccine. Method: immunoSEQ multiplex PCR; TCRdb's copy keeps in-frame clones and lacks some. Altogether fewer than 150,000 clones are present, approximately 84% being singletons, with the ten largest covering approximately 9.2%. The starting material was peripheral blood, obtained on day 0 of AZD1222 vaccination. These receptors were taken from an adult in good health. Both conserved end residues are part of each CDR3. Fields, in order: V gene, J gene, CDR3 protein.

>TRBV19|TRBJ2-7
CASSITLLAGEQYF
>TRBV9|TRBJ2-7
CASSQTSGSGYEQYF
>TRBV7-2|TRBJ2-7
CASSLNRGDYEQYF
>TRBV25-1|TRBJ2-5
CASSESRGGSRGRETQYF
>TRBV7-2|TRBJ1-6
CASSLARRSSYNSPLHF
>TRBV2|TRBJ1-3
CASSVDGGRGNTIYF
>TRBV18|TRBJ1-2
CASSPPEWGGSYGYTF
>TRBV24-1|TRBJ2-5
CATSDLRGGETQYF
>TRBV2|TRBJ2-7
CASSEGVRGREQYF
>TRBV28|TRBJ2-7
CASSPNYEQYF
>TRBV5-4|TRBJ2-7
CASSGRGYEQYF
>TRBV3-1/TRBV3-2|TRBJ1-5
CASSQEWGLQPQHF
>TRBV7-8|TRBJ1-5
CASSLGINQPQHF
>TRBV30|TRBJ2-3
CAWSDVAGGKRTHYF
>TRBV5-1|TRBJ2-1
CASSYTAGTGSSNEQFF
>TRBV9|TRBJ1-5
CASSKGEQPQHF
>TRBV2|TRBJ1-5
CASSPQGRNQPQHF
>TRBV3-1/TRBV3-2|TRBJ2-3
CASSQAQLDTQYF
>TRBV30|TRBJ1-1
CAWSVTGGAEAFF
>TRBV4-3|TRBJ2-3
CASSRFRGLAGVLTDTQYF
>TRBV6-5|TRBJ2-5
CASSYSNTGEETQYF
>TRBV14|TRBJ1-3
CASSTYRGIRNTIYF
>TRBV5-6|TRBJ2-5
CASSPGAGTQYF
>TRBV4-1|TRBJ1-2
CASSHHGYTF
>TRBV30|TRBJ1-2
CAWSVRVGGYTF
>TRBV5-6|TRBJ1-5
CASSLGTISNQPQHF
>TRBV24-1|TRBJ2-3
CATSDLAGTGEADTQYF
>TRBV10-3|TRBJ1-1
CAIGPGQTLEAFF
>TRBV12-3/TRBV12-4|TRBJ2-7
CASSLSVEQYF
>TRBV11-2|TRBJ2-1
CASSWQEGNEQFF
>TRBV9|TRBJ1-1
CASSVSGSVSNTEAFF
>TRBV5-3|TRBJ2-1
CARPPTDYNEQFF
>TRBV11-2|TRBJ2-1
CASILSLAGALKSYNEQFF
>TRBV7-3|TRBJ2-1
CASSLAGGILHEQFF
>TRBV11-2|TRBJ1-1
CASSPLTGFTEAFF
>TRBV28|TRBJ1-6
CASSSGTADSPLHF
>TRBV7-9|TRBJ2-3
CASSLGGKADTQYF
>TRBV7-9|TRBJ2-3
CASSPHWTDRVHTDTQYF
>TRBV5-1|TRBJ2-1
CASSGTPRQGTLGQFF
>TRBV18|TRBJ1-2
CASSEGQGAWGYTF
>TRBV6-5|TRBJ2-7
CASSYLGAAVSYEQYF
>TRBV19|TRBJ1-3
CASSILSGDSGNTIYF
>TRBV4-1|TRBJ1-2
CASSLPGRTIEGYTF